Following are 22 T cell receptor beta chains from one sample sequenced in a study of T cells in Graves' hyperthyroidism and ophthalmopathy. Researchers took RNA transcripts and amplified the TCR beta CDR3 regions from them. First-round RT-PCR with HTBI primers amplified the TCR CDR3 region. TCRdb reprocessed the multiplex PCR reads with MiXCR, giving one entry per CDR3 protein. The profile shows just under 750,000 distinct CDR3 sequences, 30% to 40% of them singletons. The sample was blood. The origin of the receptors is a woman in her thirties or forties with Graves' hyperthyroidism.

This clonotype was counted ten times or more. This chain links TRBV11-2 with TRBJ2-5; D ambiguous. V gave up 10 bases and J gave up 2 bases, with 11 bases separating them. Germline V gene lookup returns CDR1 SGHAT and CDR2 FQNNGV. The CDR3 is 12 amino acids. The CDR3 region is CATQLIQETQYF. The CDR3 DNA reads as TGTGCCACCCAGCTAATTCAAGAGACCCAGTACTTC.

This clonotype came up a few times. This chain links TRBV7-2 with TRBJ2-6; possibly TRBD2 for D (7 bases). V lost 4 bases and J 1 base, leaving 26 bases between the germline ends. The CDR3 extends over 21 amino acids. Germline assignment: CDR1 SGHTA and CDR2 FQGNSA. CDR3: CASSSKGGRTRDASGANVLTF. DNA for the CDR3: TGTGCCAGCAGCTCTAAAGGGGGAAGGACTAGGGATGCTTCTGGGGCCAACGTCCTGACTTTC.

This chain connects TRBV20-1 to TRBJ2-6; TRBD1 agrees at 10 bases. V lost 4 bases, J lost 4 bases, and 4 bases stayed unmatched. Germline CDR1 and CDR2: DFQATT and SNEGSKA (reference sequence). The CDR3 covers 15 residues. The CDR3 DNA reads TGCAGTGCTAAAGGGACAGGGGACGGGGCCAACGTCCTGACTTTC. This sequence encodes CSAKGTGDGANVLTF.

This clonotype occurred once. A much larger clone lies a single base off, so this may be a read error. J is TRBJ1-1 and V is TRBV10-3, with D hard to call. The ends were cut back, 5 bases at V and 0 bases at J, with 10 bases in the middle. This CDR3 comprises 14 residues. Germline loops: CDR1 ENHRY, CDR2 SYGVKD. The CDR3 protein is CAISWGRVNTEAFF. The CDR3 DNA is TGTGCCATCAGTTGGGGAAGGGTGAACACTGAAGCTTTCTTT.

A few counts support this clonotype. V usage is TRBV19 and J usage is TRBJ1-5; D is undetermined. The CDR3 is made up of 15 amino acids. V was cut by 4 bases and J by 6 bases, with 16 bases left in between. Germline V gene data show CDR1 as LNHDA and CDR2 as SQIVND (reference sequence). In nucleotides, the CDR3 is TGTGCCAGTAGTAATCGGGGTTTAATTGGTCAGCCCCAGCATTTT. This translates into CASSNRGLIGQPQHF.

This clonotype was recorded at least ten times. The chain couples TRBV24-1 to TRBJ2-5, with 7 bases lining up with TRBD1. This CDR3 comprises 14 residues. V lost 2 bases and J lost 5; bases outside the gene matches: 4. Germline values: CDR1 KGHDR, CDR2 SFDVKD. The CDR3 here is CATSDSTGWETQYF. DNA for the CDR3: TGTGCCACCAGTGATTCGACAGGGTGGGAGACCCAGTACTTC.

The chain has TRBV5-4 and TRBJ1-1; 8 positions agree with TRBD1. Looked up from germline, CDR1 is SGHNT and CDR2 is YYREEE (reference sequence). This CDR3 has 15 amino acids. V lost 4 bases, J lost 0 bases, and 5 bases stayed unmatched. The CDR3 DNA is TGTGCCAGCAGCGATGGACAGGGTTTGAACACTGAAGCTTTCTTT. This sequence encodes CASSDGQGLNTEAFF.

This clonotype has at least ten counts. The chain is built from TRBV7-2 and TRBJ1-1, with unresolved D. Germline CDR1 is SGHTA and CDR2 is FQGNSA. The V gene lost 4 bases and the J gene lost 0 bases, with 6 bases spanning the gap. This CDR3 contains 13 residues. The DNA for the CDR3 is TGTGCCAGCAGCTGGGCGGTGAACACTGAAGCTTTCTTT. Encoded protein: CASSWAVNTEAFF.

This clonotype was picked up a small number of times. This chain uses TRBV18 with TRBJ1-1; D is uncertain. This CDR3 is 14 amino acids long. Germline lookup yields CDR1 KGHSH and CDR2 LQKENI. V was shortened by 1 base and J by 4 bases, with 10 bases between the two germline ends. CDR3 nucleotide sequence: TGTGCCAGCTCACCACTTCCTTTGGGCACTGAAGCTTTCTTT. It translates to CASSPLPLGTEAFF.

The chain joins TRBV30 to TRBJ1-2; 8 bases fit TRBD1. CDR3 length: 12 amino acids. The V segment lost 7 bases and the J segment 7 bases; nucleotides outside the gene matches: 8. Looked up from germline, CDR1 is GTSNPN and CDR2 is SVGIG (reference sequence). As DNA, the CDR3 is TGTGCCTCGGACAGGGTCAGGCGTGGCTACACCTTC. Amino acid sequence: CASDRVRRGYTF. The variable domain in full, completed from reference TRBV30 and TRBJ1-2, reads SQTIHQWPATLVQPVGSPLSLECTVEGTSNPNLYWYRQAAGRGLQLLFYSVGIGQISSEVPQNLSASRPQDRQFILSSKKLLLSDSGFYLCASDRVRRGYTFGSGTRLTVV.

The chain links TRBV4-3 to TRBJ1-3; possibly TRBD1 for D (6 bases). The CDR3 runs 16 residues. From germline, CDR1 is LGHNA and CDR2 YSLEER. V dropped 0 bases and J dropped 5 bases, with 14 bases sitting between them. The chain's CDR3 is CASSQDPTGSRNTIYF. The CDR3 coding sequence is TGCGCCAGCAGCCAAGATCCCACAGGGTCTAGAAACACCATATATTTT.

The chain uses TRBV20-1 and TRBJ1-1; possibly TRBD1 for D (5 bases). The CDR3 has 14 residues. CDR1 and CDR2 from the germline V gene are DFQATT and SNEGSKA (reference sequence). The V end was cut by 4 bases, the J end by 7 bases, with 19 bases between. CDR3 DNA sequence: TGCAGTGCTATGGGGCTAGCGGGGCATGGTGAAGCTTTCTTT. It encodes CSAMGLAGHGEAFF.

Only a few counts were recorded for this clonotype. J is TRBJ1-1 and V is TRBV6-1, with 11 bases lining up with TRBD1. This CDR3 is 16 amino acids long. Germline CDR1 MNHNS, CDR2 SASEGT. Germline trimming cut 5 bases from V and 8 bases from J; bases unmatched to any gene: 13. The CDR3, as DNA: TGTGCCAGCAGTCCCCTAGGCGGGACAGGGGGGACGGAAGCTTTCTTT. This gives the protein CASSPLGGTGGTEAFF.

CDR3 coding DNA: TGCGCCAGCAGCTTGGTACAGGGGGTTGAAGCTTTCTTT. It is translated as CASSLVQGVEAFF. The genes are TRBV5-1 and TRBJ1-1; 8 bases match TRBD1. CDR3 length: 13 amino acids. Germline values: CDR1 SGHRS, CDR2 YFSETQ. V was pared by 0 bases and J by 7 bases, with 2 bases of the junction left unmatched.

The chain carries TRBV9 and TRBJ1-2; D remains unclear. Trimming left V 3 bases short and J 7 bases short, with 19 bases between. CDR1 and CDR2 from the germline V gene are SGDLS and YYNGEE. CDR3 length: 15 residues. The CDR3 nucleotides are TGTGCCAGCAGCGCCCGACTAGTGGGTATGAGTGGCTACACCTTC. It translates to CASSARLVGMSGYTF.

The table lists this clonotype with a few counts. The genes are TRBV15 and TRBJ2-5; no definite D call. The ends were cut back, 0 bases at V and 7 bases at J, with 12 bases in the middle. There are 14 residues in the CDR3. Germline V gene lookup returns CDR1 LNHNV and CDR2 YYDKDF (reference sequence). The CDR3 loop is CATSRDRAEGTQYF. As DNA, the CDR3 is TGTGCCACCAGCAGAGATAGAGCCGAAGGGACCCAGTACTTC.

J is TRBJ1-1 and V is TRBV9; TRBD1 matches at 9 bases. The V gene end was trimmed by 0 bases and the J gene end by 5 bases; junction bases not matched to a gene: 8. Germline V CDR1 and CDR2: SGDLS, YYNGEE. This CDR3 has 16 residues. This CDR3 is CASSVDGGQGGTEAFF. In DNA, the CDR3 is TGTGCCAGCAGCGTAGATGGGGGACAGGGTGGTACTGAAGCTTTCTTT.

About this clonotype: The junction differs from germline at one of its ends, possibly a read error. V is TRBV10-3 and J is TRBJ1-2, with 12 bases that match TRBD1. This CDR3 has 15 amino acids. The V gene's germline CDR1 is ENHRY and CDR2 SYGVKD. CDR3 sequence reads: CAISTGTGGNCGYTF. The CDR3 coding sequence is TGTGCCATCAGTACCGGGACAGGGGGCAACTGTGGCTACACCTTC.

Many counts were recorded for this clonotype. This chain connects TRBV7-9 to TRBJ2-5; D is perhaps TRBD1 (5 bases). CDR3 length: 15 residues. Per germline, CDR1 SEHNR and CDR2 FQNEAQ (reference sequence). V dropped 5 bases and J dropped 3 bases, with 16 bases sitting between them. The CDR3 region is CASSLTGAGKETQYF. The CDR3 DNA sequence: TGTGCCAGCAGCCTTACGGGCGCAGGGAAAGAGACCCAGTACTTC.

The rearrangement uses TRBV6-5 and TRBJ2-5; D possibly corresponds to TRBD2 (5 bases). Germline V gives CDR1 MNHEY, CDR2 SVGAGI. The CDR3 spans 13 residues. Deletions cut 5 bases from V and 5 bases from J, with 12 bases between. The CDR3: CASSRPTGETQYF. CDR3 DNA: TGTGCCAGCAGTCGCCCCACGGGGGAGACCCAGTACTTC.

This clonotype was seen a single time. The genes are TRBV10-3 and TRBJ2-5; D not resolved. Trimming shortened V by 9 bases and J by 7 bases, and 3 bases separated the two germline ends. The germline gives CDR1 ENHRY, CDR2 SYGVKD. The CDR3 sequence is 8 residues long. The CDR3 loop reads CAMGTQYF. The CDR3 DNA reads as TGTGCCATGGGGACCCAGTACTTC.

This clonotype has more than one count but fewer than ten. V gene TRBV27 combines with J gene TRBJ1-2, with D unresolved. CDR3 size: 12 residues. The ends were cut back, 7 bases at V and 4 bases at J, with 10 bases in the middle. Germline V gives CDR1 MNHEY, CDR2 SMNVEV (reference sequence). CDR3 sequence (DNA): TGTGCCAGCAAATCCGGCCTCTATGGCTACACCTTC. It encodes CASKSGLYGYTF.